The rows below give T cell receptor beta chains drawn from one sample of a study of early T cells in non-severe SARS-CoV-2 infection. Each CDR3 protein is one row after TCRdb ran MiXCR on the 5' RACE reads. Of about 66,000 distinct CDR3 sequences listed, roughly 18% are singletons. The sequencing used whole blood, collected at baseline. The receptors originated from an adult who was a healthcare worker with PCR-confirmed SARS-CoV-2 infection or an uninfected control (not recorded which). CDR3s include the opening cysteine and the closing phenylalanine or tryptophan. A D gene is named only where the DNA matches it firmly. The listing skips clone size in some rows; elsewhere it reads once, few, many or a size class.

clone_size	v_call	j_call	d_call	cdr3_nt	cdr3_aa
many	TRBV7-9	TRBJ2-1	-	TGTGCCAGCAGCTTAGCGGGGCGCGATGAGCAGTTCTTC	CASSLAGRDEQFF
few	TRBV20-1	TRBJ2-3	-	TGCAGTGCTAGCGAGAGACTAGGGAGCACAGATACGCAGTATTTT	CSASERLGSTDTQYF
-	TRBV20-1	TRBJ2-5	-	TGCAGTGGGGGCCGGGCGACAGGCGGAGAGACCCAGTACTTC	CSGGRATGGETQYF
few	TRBV5-1	TRBJ1-2	-	TGCGCCAGCAGCTTGGAACAGCACTATGGCTACACCTTC	CASSLEQHYGYTF
-	TRBV20-1	TRBJ2-1	-	TGCAGTGCTAGAACGGGCCTAGCTACCTACAATGAGCAGTTCTTC	CSARTGLATYNEQFF
-	TRBV4-2	TRBJ1-1	TRBD1	TGTGCCAGCAGCCAAGTGGGACAGGGAAACACTGAAGCTTTCTTT	CASSQVGQGNTEAFF
few	TRBV20-1	TRBJ1-2	TRBD1	TGCAGTGCTAGAGATGGGGTCGGGACAGTCTATGGCTACACCTTC	CSARDGVGTVYGYTF
few	TRBV7-2	TRBJ2-7	TRBD1	TGTGCCAGCAGCCGGACAGGGGGAGGCCCTAGCTCCTACGAGCAGTACTTC	CASSRTGGGPSSYEQYF
-	TRBV5-1	TRBJ2-1	-	TGCGCCAGCAGCCAGGCTAGCTCCTACAATGAGCAGTTCTTC	CASSQASSYNEQFF
many	TRBV6-2/TRBV6-3	TRBJ2-1	-	TGTGCCAGCAGCTCCGCACATGTACCAGAGCAGTTCTTC	CASSSAHVPEQFF
medium-sized	TRBV4-1	TRBJ1-1	TRBD1	TGCGCCAGCAGCCATACTGGACAGGGCACTGAAGCTTTCTTT	CASSHTGQGTEAFF
few	TRBV7-9	TRBJ2-7	TRBD1	TGTGCCAGCAGCTTTCCACAGGGGTCTTCCGAGCAGTACTTC	CASSFPQGSSEQYF
few	TRBV20-1	TRBJ1-6	TRBD1	TGCAGTGCCAGGAAGGGACAGGGCTTTTCACCCCTCCACTTT	CSARKGQGFSPLHF
-	TRBV6-5	TRBJ1-5	TRBD1	TGTGCCAGCAGACCGGACAGGGGGATTAATCAGCCCCAGCATTTT	CASRPDRGINQPQHF
many	TRBV7-6	TRBJ1-6	-	TGTGCCAGCAGCCCGAAGGCCCGGGTCGATAATTCACCCCTCCACTTT	CASSPKARVDNSPLHF
few	TRBV12-3/TRBV12-4	TRBJ1-6	TRBD1	TGTGCCAGCAGTCGGACAGGACTTCGGAGCTCCTATAATTCACCCCTCCACTTT	CASSRTGLRSSYNSPLHF